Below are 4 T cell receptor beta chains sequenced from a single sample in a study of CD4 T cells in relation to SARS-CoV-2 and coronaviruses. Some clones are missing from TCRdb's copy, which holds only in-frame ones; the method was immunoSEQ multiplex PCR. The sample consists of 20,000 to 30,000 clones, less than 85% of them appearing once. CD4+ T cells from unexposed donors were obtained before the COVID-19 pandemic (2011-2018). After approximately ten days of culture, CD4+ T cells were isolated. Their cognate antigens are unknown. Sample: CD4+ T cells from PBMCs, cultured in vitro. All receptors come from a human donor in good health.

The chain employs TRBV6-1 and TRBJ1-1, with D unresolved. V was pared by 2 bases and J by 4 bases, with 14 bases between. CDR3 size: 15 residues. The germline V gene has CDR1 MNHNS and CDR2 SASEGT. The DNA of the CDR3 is TGTGCCAGCAGTGAATGGGGTGGAGGTTTCACTGAAGCTTTCTTT. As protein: CASSEWGGGFTEAFF.

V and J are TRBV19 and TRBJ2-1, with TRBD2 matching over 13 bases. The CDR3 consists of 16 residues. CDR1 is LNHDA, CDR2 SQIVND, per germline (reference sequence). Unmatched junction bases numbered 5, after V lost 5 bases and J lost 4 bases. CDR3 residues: CASSPTLAGGYNEQFF. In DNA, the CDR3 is TGTGCCAGTAGTCCCACACTAGCGGGAGGGTACAATGAGCAGTTCTTC.

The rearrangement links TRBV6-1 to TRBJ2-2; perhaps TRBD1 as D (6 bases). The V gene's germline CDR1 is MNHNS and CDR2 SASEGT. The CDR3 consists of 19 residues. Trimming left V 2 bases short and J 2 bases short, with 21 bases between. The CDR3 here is CASSEFIPAGAANTGELFF. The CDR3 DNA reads TGTGCCAGCAGTGAATTTATCCCGGCAGGGGCGGCCAACACCGGGGAGCTGTTTTTT.

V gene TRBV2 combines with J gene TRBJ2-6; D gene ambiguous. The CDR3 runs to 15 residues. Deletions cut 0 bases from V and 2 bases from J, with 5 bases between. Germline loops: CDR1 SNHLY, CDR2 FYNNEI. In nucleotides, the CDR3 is TGTGCCAGCAGTGAAGCGATACCTGGGGCCAACGTCCTGACTTTC. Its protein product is CASSEAIPGANVLTF. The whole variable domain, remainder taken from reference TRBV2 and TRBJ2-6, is EPEVTQTPSHQVTQMGQEVILRCVPISNHLYFYWYRQILGQKVEFLVSFYNNEISEKSEIFDDQFSVERPDGSNFTLKIRSTKLEDSAMYFCASSEAIPGANVLTFGAGSRLTVL.